These 24 T cell receptor beta chains share one sample of origin, sequenced in a study of CD8 T cells in ankylosing spondylitis. TCRdb re-called the 5' RACE reads with MiXCR, one entry per CDR3 protein. The table shows 150,000 to 200,000 distinct CDR3 sequences, with about 18% occurring only once. Sequencing input: blood, either unsorted or a sorted T cell fraction (not recorded which). The receptors come from a male donor aged 5 to 29 with ankylosing spondylitis or in good health (not recorded which).

This clonotype occurred many times. V gene TRBV4-1 combines with J gene TRBJ2-4; a weak D match, TRBD1 (6 bases). V lost 2 bases and J 1 base, leaving 6 bases between the germline ends. The CDR3 is 14 amino acids. CDR1 MGHRA and CDR2 YSYEKL come from the germline V gene. The CDR3 coding sequence is TGCGCCAGCAGCCAACAGGGGGCCAAAAACATTCAGTACTTC. It codes for CASSQQGAKNIQYF.

In this sample, this clonotype turned up many times. The chain uses TRBV10-3 and TRBJ2-2; D is ambiguous. Per the germline V gene, CDR1 is ENHRY and CDR2 is SYGVKD. V lost 9 bases and J lost 1, with 12 bases in between. The CDR3 has 14 amino acids. CDR3 residues: CAMAAERNTGELFF. The CDR3, as DNA: TGTGCCATGGCTGCCGAACGGAACACCGGGGAGCTGTTTTTT.

The V and J genes are TRBV29-1 and TRBJ2-5, with unresolved D. The germline CDR1 and CDR2 sequences are SQVTM and ANQGSEA. The length of the CDR3 is 13 residues. Deletions cut 4 bases from V and 1 base from J, with 10 bases between. The CDR3 DNA reads TGCAGCGTTGTCCAACAGAGCCAAGAGACCCAGTACTTC. Residues: CSVVQQSQETQYF.

The V gene is TRBV3-1, the J gene TRBJ1-4, with a tentative D call TRBD1 (5 bases). V shed 0 bases and J shed 7 bases, with 12 bases lying between them. This CDR3 contains 15 residues. Per germline, CDR1 LGHDT and CDR2 YNNKEL (reference sequence). CDR3 sequence (DNA): TGTGCCAGCAGCCAAGACGCCCTTAGGGGTGAAAAACTGTTTTTT. Protein product: CASSQDALRGEKLFF.

This clonotype was observed a few times. The V call is TRBV7-9, the J call TRBJ2-5, with a weak D call TRBD2 (5 bases). Germline values: CDR1 SEHNR, CDR2 FQNEAQ (reference sequence). Trimming cost V 5 bases and J 4 bases, with 17 bases left between them. This CDR3 has 15 amino acids. This CDR3 is CASSPAAQTGETQYF. The CDR3 bases are TGTGCCAGCAGCCCAGCGGCACAGACGGGAGAGACCCAGTACTTC.

The chain has TRBV20-1 and TRBJ2-7; 11 bases fit TRBD1. The CDR3 spans 14 residues. Per germline, CDR1 DFQATT and CDR2 SNEGSKA (reference sequence). V was clipped by 6 bases and J by 1 base; unmatched bases: 5. This CDR3 is CSAEGDRGSYEQYF. CDR3 sequence (DNA): TGCAGTGCGGAGGGGGACAGGGGGTCCTACGAGCAGTACTTC.

The sample holds many counts of this clonotype. V usage is TRBV6-5 and J usage is TRBJ2-5, with a weak D call TRBD2 (6 bases). The CDR3 is 17 residues long. In germline, CDR1 is MNHEY, CDR2 SVGAGI. V was shortened by 2 bases and J by 5 bases, with 21 bases between the two germline ends. CDR3 region: CASSYHIYGRGRETQYF. CDR3 sequence (DNA): TGTGCCAGCAGTTACCATATTTACGGCAGAGGGAGGGAGACCCAGTACTTC.

The CDR3 loop reads CASSLWVFQRENSDTQYF. The DNA for the CDR3 is TGTGCCAGCAGCTTATGGGTGTTTCAGCGGGAGAACTCAGATACGCAGTATTTT. This chain connects TRBV7-9 to TRBJ2-3; TRBD2 agrees at 8 bases. The CDR3 has 18 residues. Germline V gene sequence: CDR1 SEHNR, CDR2 FQNEAQ (reference sequence). The junction had 14 bases not matched to a gene; V was cut back by 2 bases and J by 4 bases.

This clonotype was seen repeatedly, ten times or more. The CDR3 nucleotides read TGTGCCAGCACCCCGGGAGGCACTGAAGCTTTCTTT. As protein: CASTPGGTEAFF. V is TRBV12-3 or TRBV12-4 and J is TRBJ1-1; D is unresolved. The CDR3 sequence is 12 residues long. V lost 7 bases to trimming and J lost 4 bases, with 10 bases between them.

This clonotype came up many times. This chain connects TRBV28 to TRBJ2-2, with D maybe TRBD2 (5 bases). The CDR3 has 15 residues. Germline loops: CDR1 MDHEN, CDR2 SYDVKM. Trimming stripped 3 bases from V and 2 bases from J, with 10 bases between. The CDR3 DNA sequence: TGTGCCAGCAGTTTTCGGGGAATCAACACCGGGGAGCTGTTTTTT. As protein: CASSFRGINTGELFF.

The sample holds many counts of this clonotype. The chain is built from TRBV7-9 and TRBJ2-1; 11 bases agree with TRBD1. The trim removed 3 bases at V and 7 bases at J, leaving 14 bases unmatched. Germline V CDR1 and CDR2: SEHNR, FQNEAQ (reference sequence). The length of the CDR3 is 18 residues. The CDR3 sequence is CASSLVGTGGLGGNEQFF. The DNA for the CDR3 is TGTGCCAGCAGCTTGGTAGGGACAGGGGGATTAGGAGGGAATGAGCAGTTCTTC.

This chain links TRBV12-3 or TRBV12-4 with TRBJ2-1; the D gene is possibly TRBD1 (5 bases). The length of the CDR3 is 15 residues. V was trimmed by 6 bases and J by 0 bases, leaving 12 bases between them. The CDR3 sequence is CASRTTVRSYNEQFF. In DNA form, the CDR3 reads TGTGCCAGCAGGACGACAGTCCGCTCCTACAATGAGCAGTTCTTC.

The count of this clonotype is one. V usage is TRBV6-1 and J usage is TRBJ2-5; D is possibly TRBD2 (6 bases). V lost 7 bases to trimming and J lost 3 bases, with 12 bases between them. Germline assignment: CDR1 MNHNS and CDR2 SASEGT. CDR3 size: 13 residues. CDR3 residues: CASTRLGEETQYF. The CDR3 nucleotides read TGTGCCAGCACCCGACTAGGGGAAGAGACCCAGTACTTC.

This clonotype was found many times. The chain joins TRBV6-5 to TRBJ1-2, with D maybe TRBD1 (6 bases). CDR3 length: 12 residues. Germline V gene lookup returns CDR1 MNHEY and CDR2 SVGAGI. Between the trimmed V and J ends, which lost 0 bases and 11 bases, there was a span of 10 bases. In DNA form, the CDR3 reads TGTGCCAGCAGTTACTCGGCGGGGACATACACCTTC. It yields the protein CASSYSAGTYTF.

This rearrangement joins TRBV29-1 to TRBJ1-5; 7 nucleotides agree with TRBD1. Germline CDR1 reads SQVTM; CDR2 reads ANQGSEA. This CDR3 is 12 amino acids long. V dropped 6 bases and J dropped 4; count of bases not matched to a gene: 3. The CDR3 here is CSVGQQNQPQHF. The DNA of the CDR3 is TGCAGCGTGGGACAGCAGAATCAGCCCCAGCATTTT.

This clonotype appeared many times. V and J are TRBV10-3 and TRBJ2-2, with TRBD2 matching over 8 bases. Trimming cost V 8 bases and J 6 bases; bases outside gene matches: 5. The germline V gene encodes CDR1 ENHRY and CDR2 SYGVKD. This CDR3 spans 13 amino acids. CDR3 DNA: TGTGCCATCTCCCTAGCGGGTTCCGGGGAGCTGTTTTTT. Protein product: CAISLAGSGELFF.

This clonotype was seen at least ten times. CDR3: CSAPPQTGWGTQYF. CDR3 in DNA: TGCAGTGCCCCACCCCAGACAGGGTGGGGGACCCAGTACTTC. This chain connects TRBV20-1 to TRBJ2-5; TRBD1 agrees at 7 bases. V was clipped by 6 bases and J by 7 bases; unmatched bases: 14. The germline CDR1 and CDR2 sequences are DFQATT and SNEGSKA (reference sequence). CDR3 length: 14 residues.

This clonotype was picked up many times. The chain carries TRBV20-1 and TRBJ1-2; D not resolved. Germline lookup yields CDR1 DFQATT and CDR2 SNEGSKA (reference sequence). Trimming stripped 5 bases from V and 8 bases from J, with 15 bases between. This CDR3 comprises 12 residues. The CDR3 protein is CSAEGLLGGYTF. CDR3 DNA sequence: TGCAGTGCTGAAGGCCTATTGGGCGGCTACACCTTC.

A few counts support this clonotype. This sequence joins TRBV6-1 and TRBJ2-2; the match to TRBD2 covers 7 bases. The CDR3 sequence is 14 residues long. Trimming cost V 1 base and J 6 bases; bases outside gene matches: 2. CDR1 and CDR2 from the germline V gene are MNHNS and SASEGT. CDR3 DNA sequence: TGTGCCAGCAGTGAAGGGGGAGGGTCCGGGGAGCTGTTTTTT. Protein product: CASSEGGGSGELFF.

Many counts were recorded for this clonotype. This sequence joins TRBV24-1 and TRBJ1-1; D remains ambiguous. Per the germline V gene, CDR1 is KGHDR and CDR2 is SFDVKD. The CDR3 has 14 residues. The V gene lost 4 bases and the J gene lost 1 base, with 9 bases spanning the gap. The CDR3 sequence is CATSDGPTNTEAFF. The CDR3, as DNA: TGTGCCACCAGTGACGGACCCACGAACACTGAAGCTTTCTTT.

The genes are TRBV6-5 and TRBJ2-7; 8 bases line up with TRBD1. The junction had 6 bases not matched to a gene; V was cut back by 10 bases and J by 4 bases. CDR3 length: 12 amino acids. CDR1 and CDR2 (germline): MNHEY, SVGAGI. The CDR3 DNA reads TGTGCCACCAGGACAGGGTCGTACGAGCAGTACTTC. As protein: CATRTGSYEQYF.

This clonotype was observed at least ten times. The J gene is TRBJ2-1, the V gene TRBV5-5, with D maybe TRBD1 (6 bases). Trimming left V 4 bases short and J 8 bases short, with 13 bases between. Germline CDR1 SGHKS, CDR2 YYEKEE (reference sequence). There are 13 residues in the CDR3. This CDR3 is CASSLTGSHEQFF. CDR3 DNA: TGTGCCAGCAGCCTCACAGGGTCTCATGAGCAGTTCTTC. Based on the CDR3 plus reference TRBV5-5 and TRBJ2-1, the full variable domain is DAGVTQSPTHLIKTRGQQVTLRCSPISGHKSVSWYQQVLGQGPQFIFQYYEKEERGRGNFPDRFSARQFPNYSSELNVNALLLGDSALYLCASSLTGSHEQFFGPGTRLTVL.

This clonotype was picked up many times. This rearrangement joins TRBV24-1 to TRBJ1-6; D is undetermined. Germline CDR1 KGHDR, CDR2 SFDVKD. CDR3 length equals 15 residues. Trimming pared 8 bases from V and 8 bases from J, leaving 18 bases between. CDR3 coding DNA: TGTGCCACCACCCCGCAGGCCTACCCGGATTCACCCCTCCACTTT. Its protein product is CATTPQAYPDSPLHF.

This clonotype was seen many times. V and J are TRBV11-2 and TRBJ2-2; no clear D gene. The CDR3 has 11 residues. Germline-derived CDR1 and CDR2 are SGHAT and FQNNGV. Trimming left V 6 bases short and J 5 bases short, with 4 bases between. DNA for the CDR3: TGTGCCAGCAGTTGGACCGGGGAGCTGTTTTTT. It encodes CASSWTGELFF.